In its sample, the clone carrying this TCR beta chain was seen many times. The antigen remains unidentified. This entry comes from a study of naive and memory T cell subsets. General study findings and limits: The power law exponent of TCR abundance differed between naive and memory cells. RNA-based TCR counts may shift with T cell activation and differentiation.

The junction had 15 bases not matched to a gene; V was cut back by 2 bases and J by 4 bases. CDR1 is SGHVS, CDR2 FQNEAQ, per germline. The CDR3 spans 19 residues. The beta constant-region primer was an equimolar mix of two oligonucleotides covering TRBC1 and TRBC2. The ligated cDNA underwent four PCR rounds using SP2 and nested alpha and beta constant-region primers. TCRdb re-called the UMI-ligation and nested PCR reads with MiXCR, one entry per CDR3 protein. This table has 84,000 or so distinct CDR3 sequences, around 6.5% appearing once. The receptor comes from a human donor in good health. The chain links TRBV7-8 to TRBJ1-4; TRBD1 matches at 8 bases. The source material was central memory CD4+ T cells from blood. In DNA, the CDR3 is TGTGCCAGCAGCTTACTCCGCCTTTTGACAGGGGAGAGTAATGAAAAACTGTTTTTT. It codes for CASSLLRLLTGESNEKLFF.